This TCR beta chain stems from a study of identical twins. Study results and limitations: The abundant beta clonotypes from cord blood had fewer insertions, and memory repertoires had none of this.

About this clonotype itself: The antigen is unknown.

After template switching added a universal primer site, the resulting cDNA carried unique molecular identifiers. TCRdb used MiXCR to reprocess the 5' RACE reads, holding one entry per CDR3 protein. Of about 920,000 distinct CDR3 sequences listed, 9% to 15% were seen once; the top ten hold around 1.5%. The same sample was also studied in work on yellow fever vaccine responses in identical twins. Per that paper: Twins reportedly appeared to share part of their vaccine T cell response while keeping part individual.

Material: PBMCs. The sequence was obtained from a woman aged 18-29 years in good health.

Here the CDR3 DNA reads TGCAGTGCGGTCCCCCGGACAGGGGGCTCCTACGAGCAGTACTTC. Residues: CSAVPRTGGSYEQYF. V and J are TRBV20-1 and TRBJ2-7, with TRBD1 matching 10 bases. Germline V gene lookup returns CDR1 DFQATT and CDR2 SNEGSKA (reference sequence). This CDR3 contains 15 residues. V shed 6 bases, J shed 0 bases, and the junction held 8 bases outside the gene matches.